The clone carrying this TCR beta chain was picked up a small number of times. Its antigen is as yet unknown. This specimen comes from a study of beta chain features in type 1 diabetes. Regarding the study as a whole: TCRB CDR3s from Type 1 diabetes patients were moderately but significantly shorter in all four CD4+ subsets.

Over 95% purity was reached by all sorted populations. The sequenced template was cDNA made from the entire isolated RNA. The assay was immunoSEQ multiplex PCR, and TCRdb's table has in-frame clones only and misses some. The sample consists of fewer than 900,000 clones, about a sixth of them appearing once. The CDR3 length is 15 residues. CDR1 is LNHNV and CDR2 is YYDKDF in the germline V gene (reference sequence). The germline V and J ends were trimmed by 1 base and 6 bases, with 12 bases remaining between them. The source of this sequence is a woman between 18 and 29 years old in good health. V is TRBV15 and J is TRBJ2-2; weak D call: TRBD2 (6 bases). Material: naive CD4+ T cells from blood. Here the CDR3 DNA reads TGTGCCACCAGCAGAGGCGGGGAACCGGCCGGGGAGCTGTTTTTT. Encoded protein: CATSRGGEPAGELFF.